This note documents a single TCR beta chain sequence. The record originates from a study of radiotherapy plus CTLA-4 blockade in lung cancer. The method was immunoSEQ multiplex PCR; TCRdb's version includes in-frame clones alone and lacks a portion of them. This table has around 90,000 clones, around 81% appearing once. The germline V gene has CDR1 KGHSH and CDR2 LQKENI. The CDR3 extends over 15 amino acids. Trimming took 1 base from V and 3 from J, leaving 10 bases between them. The sequence was obtained from a human donor with non-small cell lung cancer that progressed on radiotherapy plus ipilimumab. The chain has TRBV18 and TRBJ1-3, with D hard to call. Source: peripheral blood, taken from a patient treated with radiotherapy plus ipilimumab. The CDR3 loop reads CASSPRGGNGNTIYF. CDR3 DNA: TGTGCCAGCTCACCACGCGGCGGCAATGGAAACACCATATATTTT.